The 9 T cell receptor beta chains below come from one sample, sequenced in a study of cytomegalovirus exposure and HLA in healthy donors listed by TCRdb under 2017. The library was prepared using the immunoSEQ multiplex PCR assay. The multiplex PCR relied on a mix of 60 forward primers for TCR Vbeta segments and 13 reverse primers for TCR Jbeta segments. TCRdb limited this immuneACCESS table to in-frame rearrangements with V and J called. A share of clones is missing; checked studies link under half to unresolved V genes, and the rest is unexplained. The sample's table lists a count of about 200,000 clones. The ten largest clones take up roughly 6.7% of the sample. Source material: PBMCs. The receptors were gathered from a young man in good health and CMV-seronegative.

The CDR3 DNA is TGTGCCGGCCCGGGACAGATGTTAGCTCAACCTGAAGCTTTCTTT. It is translated as CAGPGQMLAQPEAFF. The chain is built from TRBV6-8 and TRBJ1-1; 7 positions agree with TRBD1. The germline CDR1 and CDR2 sequences are MNHGY and SAAAGT. This CDR3 contains 15 residues. J gave up 6 bases and V 11 bases, and 18 bases lay outside the gene matches.

The chain recombines TRBV9 with TRBJ1-4, with no clear D. Germline assignment: CDR1 SGDLS and CDR2 YYNGEE. The CDR3 runs 15 residues. The V end lost 0 bases, the J end lost 0 bases, and 6 bases lay between the germline ends. DNA for the CDR3: TGTGCCAGCAGCGTAGGGGGAGCAACTAATGAAAAACTGTTTTTT. This translates into CASSVGGATNEKLFF.

The V and J genes are TRBV7-9 and TRBJ1-3; 11 bases align to TRBD1. CDR1 and CDR2 from the germline V gene are SEHNR and FQNEAQ (reference sequence). The CDR3 loop spans 17 amino acids. Trimming removed 4 bases from V and 0 bases from J; junction bases left unmatched: 5. The chain's CDR3 is CASSYGQGASSGNTIYF. CDR3 sequence (DNA): TGTGCCAGCAGCTACGGACAGGGGGCGAGCTCTGGAAACACCATATATTTT.

V and J are TRBV7-3 and TRBJ1-1; D is uncertain. V lost 5 bases and J lost 1, with 8 bases in between. Germline assignment: CDR1 SGHTA and CDR2 FQGTGA. The CDR3 length is 13 residues. CDR3 coding DNA: TGTGCCAGCAGCAACACAGCGAACACTGAAGCTTTCTTT. Amino acid sequence: CASSNTANTEAFF.

This rearrangement joins TRBV6-5 to TRBJ2-5; D is undetermined. The CDR3 spans 10 residues. V gave up 6 bases and J gave up 7 bases, with 6 bases separating them. Per the germline V gene, CDR1 is MNHEY and CDR2 is SVGAGI. The CDR3 spells CASRTGTQYF. The CDR3 DNA sequence: TGTGCCAGCAGGACGGGGACCCAGTACTTC.

The rearrangement uses TRBV10-1 and TRBJ1-1, with TRBD1 matching over 9 bases. From germline, CDR1 is WNHNN and CDR2 SYGVQD (reference sequence). The trim removed 8 bases at V and 7 bases at J, leaving 2 bases unmatched. The CDR3 runs 11 residues. CDR3 in DNA: TGCGCCAGCTTGGACAGGGGTGAAGCTTTCTTT. Its translation is CASLDRGEAFF.

The chain combines TRBV5-8 with TRBJ2-7; TRBD1 might be the D (6 bases). Germline CDR1 is SGHTS and CDR2 is YDEGEE. CDR3 length: 18 amino acids. Trimming stripped 4 bases from V and 0 bases from J, with 23 bases between. DNA of the CDR3: TGTGCCAGCAGCCAACCTCTTTCCGGGACACAGTTCTCCTACGAGCAGTACTTC. Protein: CASSQPLSGTQFSYEQYF.

This chain uses TRBV5-1 with TRBJ2-3; 11 bases align to TRBD2. V trimming: 3 bases; J trimming: 2 bases; junction bases outside the gene matches: 5. Per germline, CDR1 SGHRS and CDR2 YFSETQ. This CDR3 contains 16 residues. The DNA for the CDR3 is TGCGCCAGCAGCTCCGGGACTAGCGGCTTCACAGATACGCAGTATTTT. Protein product: CASSSGTSGFTDTQYF.

The rearrangement uses TRBV4-1 and TRBJ1-5; 10 bases are a match to TRBD1. J lost 4 bases, V lost 4 bases, and 4 bases had no gene match. The CDR3 has 15 residues. CDR1 and CDR2 (germline): MGHRA, YSYEKL. The CDR3 nucleotides read TGCGCCAGCAGCCTGAGGACAGGGGGAAATCAGCCCCAGCATTTT. It codes for CASSLRTGGNQPQHF.